The source of this T cell receptor (beta chain) is a study of T cells expressing NK-cell markers. About the research overall: Eight donors were sequenced, seven testing HCMV-seropositive and one testing seronegative.

Germline V gene data show CDR1 as SEHNR and CDR2 as FQNEAQ (reference sequence). The CDR3 sequence is 15 residues long. 5'RACE template switching with UMIs produced the TCR beta cDNA. TCRdb derives one entry per CDR3 protein from the 5' RACE reads, leaving out DNA. The sample data list some 600,000 distinct CDR3 sequences. The receptor was isolated from a man aged 18 to 30 in good health. Material for sequencing was blood T cells: a sorted CD56 or NKG2C T cell subset, CD4+ or CD8+ T cells, or bulk PBMC T cells (not recorded which). J is TRBJ2-3 and V is TRBV7-9; TCRdb selects TRBD2, and the lack of DNA leaves this call unchecked. The CDR3 here is CASSQIAGDTDTQYF.